These T cell receptor beta chains were read from a single sample in a study of beta chain features in type 1 diabetes. This table comes from immunoSEQ multiplex PCR, and its TCRdb copy is limited to in-frame clones, with some not included. The data contain about 660,000 clones, around an eighth of them singletons. Sequencing was carried out using naive CD4+ T cells from blood. The source is a man in his late teens or twenties with type 1 diabetes. CDR3s include the opening cysteine and the closing phenylalanine or tryptophan. Each record gives: J gene, D gene, clone size, V gene, CDR3 length, CDR3 DNA, CDR3 protein. D genes are given only for firm matches. Expanded clones are given a class, and other clones once, few, many or no size at all.

>TRBJ2-6|-|few|TRBV9|12
TGTGCCAGCAACTCTGGGGCCAACGTCCTGACTTTC
CASNSGANVLTF
>TRBJ2-7|-|few|TRBV30|15
TGTGCCTGGGAGTTAGGACGCGGGGCAGGGTACGAGCAGTACTTC
CAWELGRGAGYEQYF
>TRBJ1-2|TRBD1|-|TRBV7-9|17
TGTGCCAGCAGCTTAGGACAGGGAGGGTCCTGGGACTATGGCTACACCTTC
CASSLGQGGSWDYGYTF
>TRBJ2-5|TRBD2|-|TRBV27|17
TGTGCCAGCAGCTCAAGGGCACTAGCGGTACTTCAAGAGACCCAGTACTTC
CASSSRALAVLQETQYF
>TRBJ1-5|-|few|TRBV14|17
TGTGCCAGCAGCCAAGATCCGGCCTATATTGGCAATCAGCCCCAGCATTTT
CASSQDPAYIGNQPQHF
>TRBJ1-3|-|few|TRBV29-1|16
TGCAGCGTTGAAAAGTGGAACAGAGTTGGTGGAAACACCATATATTTT
CSVEKWNRVGGNTIYF
>TRBJ1-1|-|-|TRBV11-2|14
TGTGCCAGCAGCTTAGTGCAGGGGCGGCCTGAAGCTTTCTTT
CASSLVQGRPEAFF
>TRBJ2-7|-|-|TRBV6-5|15
TGTGCCAGCAGTTACCAGGGGGGAACATCCTACGAGCAGTACTTC
CASSYQGGTSYEQYF
>TRBJ2-1|-|few|TRBV19|17
TGTGCCAGTAGTATGGAACTGGGGCAGGGGCCCTACAATGAGCAGTTCTTC
CASSMELGQGPYNEQFF
>TRBJ2-2|-|few|TRBV2|14
TGTGCCAGCAGTGAACAGGGGAACACCGGGGAGCTGTTTTTT
CASSEQGNTGELFF
>TRBJ1-2|TRBD1|-|TRBV18|17
TGTGCCAGCTCACCGTCCTCACCTCAGGGGGGTAACTATGGCTACACCTTC
CASSPSSPQGGNYGYTF
>TRBJ1-1|-|-|TRBV5-6|12
TGTGCCAGCAGCGGACAGCTATTTGAAGCTTTCTTT
CASSGQLFEAFF
>TRBJ2-1|-|few|TRBV14|11
TGTGCCAGCAGCCAAGGGACAGCTCAGTTCTTC
CASSQGTAQFF
>TRBJ1-1|-|few|TRBV29-1|14
TGCAGCGTTCTTCCGGGACATCAGAACACTGAAGCTTTCTTT
CSVLPGHQNTEAFF
>TRBJ2-5|TRBD2|-|TRBV29-1|14
TGCAGCGTTGCCCTAGCGGGCGTAAAAGAGACCCAGTACTTC
CSVALAGVKETQYF
>TRBJ2-5|TRBD1|few|TRBV6-6|15
TGTGCCAGCAGAGTCGACAGGGCTTACCAAGAGACCCAGTACTTC
CASRVDRAYQETQYF
>TRBJ2-7|-|few|TRBV7-9|11
TGTGCCAGCAGCTTTGAAGGAGCGCAGTACTTC
CASSFEGAQYF
>TRBJ2-2|TRBD1|once|TRBV15|17
TGTGCCACCAGCAGAAGTGGACAGGGCATGCACACCGGGGAGCTGTTTTTT
CATSRSGQGMHTGELFF
>TRBJ2-5|TRBD2|few|TRBV4-2|14
TGTGCCAGCAGCCAAGGATCGAGCGGGAGGGATCAGTACTTC
CASSQGSSGRDQYF
>TRBJ1-2|-|few|TRBV20-1|11
TGCAGTGCTAGTGAAGACTATGGCTACACCTTC
CSASEDYGYTF
>TRBJ1-5|TRBD1|-|TRBV30|15
TGTGCCTGGAGTGCACAGGGGGCGAGCAATCAGCCCCAGCATTTT
CAWSAQGASNQPQHF
>TRBJ1-4|-|few|TRBV9|14
TGTGCCAGCAGCGTAGGAACAGAAAGTGAAAAACTGTTTTTT
CASSVGTESEKLFF
>TRBJ2-7|-|-|TRBV9|16
TGTGCCAGCAGCGTAGATTCGGAGGTATCGTGGAACGAGCAGTACTTC
CASSVDSEVSWNEQYF
>TRBJ2-3|-|-|TRBV5-1|14
TGCGCCAGCAGCTTAGGGACATTCACAGATACGCAGTATTTT
CASSLGTFTDTQYF
>TRBJ1-1|TRBD1|-|TRBV5-1|13
TGCGCCAGCAGGACAGGGACGAACACTGAAGCTTTCTTT
CASRTGTNTEAFF